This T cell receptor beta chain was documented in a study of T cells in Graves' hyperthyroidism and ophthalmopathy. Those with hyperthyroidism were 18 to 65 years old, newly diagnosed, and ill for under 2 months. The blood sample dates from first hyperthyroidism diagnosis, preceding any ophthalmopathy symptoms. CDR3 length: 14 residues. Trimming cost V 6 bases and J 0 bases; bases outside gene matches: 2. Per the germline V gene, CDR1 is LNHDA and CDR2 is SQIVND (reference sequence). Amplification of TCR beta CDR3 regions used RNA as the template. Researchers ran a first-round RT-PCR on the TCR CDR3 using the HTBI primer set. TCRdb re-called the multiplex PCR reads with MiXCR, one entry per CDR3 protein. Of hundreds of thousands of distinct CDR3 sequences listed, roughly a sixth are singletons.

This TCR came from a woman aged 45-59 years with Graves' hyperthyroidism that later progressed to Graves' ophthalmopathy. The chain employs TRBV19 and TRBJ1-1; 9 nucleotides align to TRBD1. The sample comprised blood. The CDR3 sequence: CASRGQGLNTEAFF. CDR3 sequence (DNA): TGTGCCAGTAGGGGACAGGGCCTGAACACTGAAGCTTTCTTT.